At least ten counts were recorded for the clone carrying this TCR beta chain. Antigen: not known. This sample stems from a study of post-analysis software for immune sequencing data. Study background: Several disease courses (relapsing-remitting, secondary progressive and progressive-relapsing) of multiple sclerosis were included.

Broader study findings: Comparison of patients with controls showed a handful of TRBV segments more frequent in patients, TRBV5-6, TRBV5-1 and TRBV20-1 among them. Co-batched samples clustered tightly together by F measure. Diversity measured as normalized Chao1 was significantly lower in multiple sclerosis patients than in controls.

Unique molecular identifiers tagged the TCR beta cDNA libraries. It was from roughly 1 to 10 million T cells that some 500,000 cDNA molecules came. TCRdb fed the PCR reads into MiXCR, producing one record per CDR3 protein. The sample includes fewer than 850,000 distinct CDR3 sequences, 25% to 30% seen only once; the top ten take roughly 0.57%. The CDR3 length is 14 residues. Between the trimmed V and J ends, which lost 3 bases and 2 bases, there was a span of 11 bases. Germline assignment: CDR1 SGHTA and CDR2 FQGNSA. Sequencing used blood. The chain combines TRBV7-2 with TRBJ2-7, with D hard to call. The clonotype comes from a girl aged 10-17 years with multiple sclerosis. The CDR3 region has the DNA TGTGCCAGCAGCTTTCGGAACAGAGCCTACGAGCAGTACTTC. It specifies CASSFRNRAYEQYF.